These 16 T cell receptor beta chains were all obtained from the same sample, sequenced in a study of CD8+CD57+ T cells in acquired aplastic anemia. CDR3 and TCR beta VDJ profiling relied on a genomic DNA template. TCRdb ran MiXCR on the reads and lists one entry per CDR3 protein. The repertoire holds 150,000 to 200,000 distinct CDR3 sequences, about 50% seen once, with over 25% in the top ten. The sequenced patients had an expansion of CD8+CD57+ cells seen by flow cytometry. The source material was sorted CD4+, CD8+, or CD8+CD57+ T cells (not recorded which) from PBMCs. The source is a human donor with aplastic anemia.

This sequence joins TRBV5-1 and TRBJ2-7; TRBD1 aligns across 8 bases. Germline values: CDR1 SGHRS, CDR2 YFSETQ. The CDR3 consists of 12 residues. After removal of 7 bases from V and 3 bases from J, the junction contained 3 bases not matched to a gene. CDR3 in amino acids: CASGGTGYEQYF. CDR3 bases: TGCGCCAGCGGAGGGACAGGCTACGAGCAGTACTTC.

V is TRBV24-1 and J is TRBJ1-6, with no clear D. V was trimmed by 7 bases and J by 8 bases, leaving 5 bases between them. Germline V gene lookup returns CDR1 KGHDR and CDR2 SFDVKD. This CDR3 has 11 residues. The CDR3 region has the DNA TGTGCCACCAGACTGTATTCACCCCTCCACTTT. It translates to CATRLYSPLHF.

This clonotype was counted between two and nine times. V gene TRBV4-3 combines with J gene TRBJ2-1; 7 nucleotides match TRBD2. CDR1 is LGHNA, CDR2 YSLEER, per germline. The CDR3 length is 17 residues. V gave up 4 bases and J gave up 12 bases; unmatched junction bases: 21. The CDR3 DNA follows: TGCGCCAGCAGCCCCCATGGCCTCCTAGGCGGGGAGGGCAGGCAGTTCTTC. This codes for CASSPHGLLGGEGRQFF.

This clonotype appeared many times. The gene calls are TRBV20-1 and TRBJ2-1, with 7 bases fitting TRBD2. The V gene's germline CDR1 is DFQATT and CDR2 SNEGSKA (reference sequence). V lost 6 bases, J lost 9 bases, and 14 bases stayed unmatched. The CDR3 runs 14 residues. CDR3 protein: CSARLAGESGEQFF. CDR3 DNA: TGCAGTGCCCGTCTTGCGGGAGAATCCGGTGAGCAGTTCTTC.

This clonotype has more than one count but fewer than ten. The chain couples TRBV28 to TRBJ1-1, with TRBD1 as a possible D gene (5 bases). Germline V lookup: CDR1 MDHEN, CDR2 SYDVKM. Trimming shortened V by 5 bases and J by 6 bases, and 16 bases separated the two germline ends. The CDR3 loop spans 14 amino acids. This CDR3 is CASSPRGMGPEAFF. In nucleotides, the CDR3 is TGTGCCAGCAGTCCGCGGGGGATGGGCCCTGAAGCTTTCTTT.

This clonotype was recorded a few times. The chain combines TRBV10-2 with TRBJ2-5; D possibly matches TRBD1 or TRBD2 (7 bases each). There are 18 residues in the CDR3. The ends were cut back, 5 bases at V and 1 base at J, with 23 bases in the middle. Germline V gene lookup returns CDR1 WSHSY and CDR2 SAAADI. The CDR3 nucleotides are TGCGCCAGCAGTCAGGGGGGCATGGCTAGCGGTACCCAAGAGACCCAGTACTTC. Protein: CASSQGGMASGTQETQYF.

In regard to this clonotype: A much larger clonotype is one base distant, so this may be a read error. The V call is TRBV7-2, the J call TRBJ1-1, with a possible D match to TRBD1 (5 bases). The CDR3 sequence is 15 residues long. V was clipped by 8 bases and J by 0 bases, with 16 bases between them. The germline V gene has CDR1 SGHTA and CDR2 FQGNSA. DNA for the CDR3: TGTGCCAGCGGCTGGGGGGAGTTCATGAACACTGAAGCTTTCTTT. Protein product: CASGWGEFMNTEAFF.

This chain connects TRBV4-2 to TRBJ1-6, with D perhaps TRBD1 (5 bases). The CDR3 has 15 residues. Trimming pared 0 bases from V and 8 bases from J, leaving 11 bases between. Germline loops: CDR1 LGHNA, CDR2 YNFKEQ. The CDR3 protein is CASSQEGQGDSPLHF. The CDR3 coding sequence is TGTGCCAGCAGCCAAGAGGGGCAGGGAGATTCACCCCTCCACTTT.

In its sample, this clonotype was seen many times. This chain links TRBV13 with TRBJ1-1; a weak D match, TRBD1 (6 bases). Germline V gene sequence: CDR1 PRHDT, CDR2 FYEKMQ (reference sequence). This CDR3 contains 14 residues. Trimming shortened V by 5 bases and J by 2 bases, and 12 bases separated the two germline ends. The CDR3 spells CASSPTGFNTEAFF. The CDR3 DNA follows: TGTGCCAGCAGCCCCACAGGGTTCAACACTGAAGCTTTCTTT.

With regard to this clonotype: The junction differs from germline at one of its ends, possibly a read error. The chain links TRBV5-1 to TRBJ2-3, with D possibly TRBD2 on 7 matching bases. This CDR3 comprises 14 residues. Germline assignment: CDR1 SGHRS and CDR2 YFSETQ. In nucleotides, the CDR3 is TGCGCCAGCAGCCCGGCGGGGGCAGTAGATACGCGGTATTTT. Translated: CASSPAGAVDTRYF.

The chain couples TRBV19 to TRBJ2-7; D remains ambiguous. Per the germline V gene, CDR1 is LNHDA and CDR2 is SQIVND (reference sequence). The V and J ends lost 2 bases and 6 bases respectively, with 8 bases between them. This CDR3 is 12 amino acids long. CDR3 amino acids: CASSIQFAEQYF. CDR3 DNA: TGTGCCAGTAGTATACAGTTTGCCGAGCAGTACTTC.

This clonotype has just one count. The chain has TRBV5-4 and TRBJ2-7, with 8 bases lining up with TRBD1. Germline loops: CDR1 SGHNT, CDR2 YYREEE (reference sequence). Trimming at V came to 0 bases and at J to 4 bases, leaving 15 bases not matched to a gene. CDR3 length equals 18 residues. The CDR3 spells CASSLEDDRGFLTYEQYF. The CDR3 nucleotides are TGTGCCAGCAGCTTGGAGGACGACAGGGGCTTTTTAACTTACGAGCAGTACTTC. The whole variable domain, filled in from reference TRBV5-4 and TRBJ2-7, reads ETGVTQSPTHLIKTRGQQVTLRCSSQSGHNTVSWYQQALGQGPQFIFQYYREEENGRGNFPPRFSGLQFPNYSSELNVNALELDDSALYLCASSLEDDRGFLTYEQYFGPGTRLTVT.

The chain has TRBV7-2 and TRBJ2-5; possibly TRBD2 for D (6 bases). Deletions cut 3 bases from V and 4 bases from J, with 9 bases between. CDR1 and CDR2 (germline): SGHTA, FQGNSA. The CDR3 spans 13 residues. DNA of the CDR3: TGTGCCAGCAGCTTCGTGGGGGGAGAGACCCAGTACTTC. It specifies CASSFVGGETQYF.

This clonotype was counted between two and nine times. V is TRBV9 and J is TRBJ2-1; the D gene could be TRBD1 or TRBD2 (5 bases each). Trimming removed 3 bases at V and 8 bases at J, with 15 bases between. Germline V gene data show CDR1 as SGDLS and CDR2 as YYNGEE. The CDR3 runs to 14 residues. CDR3 residues: CASSDRDGYDEQFF. CDR3 nucleotides: TGTGCCAGCAGCGACCGGGACGGTTACGATGAGCAGTTCTTC.

The gene calls are TRBV20-1 and TRBJ1-4; D perhaps matches TRBD1 (5 bases). CDR3 length: 11 residues. V shed 5 bases and J shed 7 bases, with 8 bases lying between them. Germline V lookup: CDR1 DFQATT, CDR2 SNEGSKA (reference sequence). CDR3 sequence: CSARGVEKLFF. The CDR3 region has the DNA TGCAGTGCTCGAGGGGTTGAAAAACTGTTTTTT.

J is TRBJ2-2 and V is TRBV2, with 11 bases fitting TRBD2. Trimming cost V 6 bases and J 3 bases; bases outside gene matches: 3. Germline V CDR1 and CDR2: SNHLY, FYNNEI. The CDR3 loop spans 15 amino acids. The CDR3 region is CASSGTSGYTGELFF. The CDR3 bases are TGTGCCAGCAGCGGGACTAGCGGTTACACCGGGGAGCTGTTTTTT.